The 22 T cell receptor beta chains listed next were all sequenced from one sample in a study of Tregs in tolerant kidney transplant recipients. Generated by immunoSEQ multiplex PCR, the TCRdb table keeps only in-frame clones and is missing some. The data contain approximately 90,000 clones, approximately 90% of them singletons. The sequenced material came from CD8+ T cells from blood. Receptors were obtained from a human donor in good health.

CDR3 in DNA: TGCAGCGCCAAAACAGGGGGGTCCTCCTACGAGCAGTACTTC. Translated: CSAKTGGSSYEQYF. V is TRBV29-1 and J is TRBJ2-7, with TRBD1 matching over 8 bases. V trimming: 7 bases; J trimming: 0 bases; junction bases outside the gene matches: 8. Germline V gives CDR1 SQVTM, CDR2 ANQGSEA. This CDR3 spans 14 amino acids.

The chain joins TRBV10-3 to TRBJ2-1; 11 bases match TRBD2. In germline, CDR1 is ENHRY, CDR2 SYGVKD. Germline trimming cut 0 bases from V and 8 bases from J; bases unmatched to any gene: 12. The CDR3 extends over 18 amino acids. The CDR3 reads CAISESTSGSSLMDEQFF. The CDR3 bases are TGTGCCATCAGTGAGTCCACTAGCGGGAGCTCCTTGATGGATGAGCAGTTCTTC.

The V gene is TRBV28, the J gene TRBJ1-1; 9 nucleotides match TRBD1. Looked up from germline, CDR1 is MDHEN and CDR2 is SYDVKM. The CDR3 loop spans 17 amino acids. V lost 3 bases to trimming and J lost 5 bases; unmatched junction nucleotides: 13. As DNA, the CDR3 is TGTGCCAGCAGTTTTTCCCCGGGGACAGGGATTTATACTGAAGCTTTCTTT. This translates into CASSFSPGTGIYTEAFF.

The chain employs TRBV5-1 and TRBJ2-7; maybe TRBD2 (6 bases). CDR3 length equals 16 residues. In germline, CDR1 is SGHRS, CDR2 YFSETQ. Trimming stripped 2 bases from V and 7 bases from J, with 22 bases between. The CDR3 DNA is TGCGCCAGCAGCTTAAGGGGCGAGCGGGCCCTCGGGGAGCAGTACTTC. It translates to CASSLRGERALGEQYF.

The chain has TRBV7-3 and TRBJ2-7; 10 nucleotides agree with TRBD2. This CDR3 has 15 amino acids. The V gene's germline CDR1 is SGHTA and CDR2 FQGTGA. V lost 5 bases to trimming and J lost 0 bases; unmatched junction nucleotides: 4. The CDR3 spells CASSLSGGRSYEQYF. CDR3 in DNA: TGTGCCAGCAGCCTTAGCGGGGGGCGCTCCTACGAGCAGTACTTC.

V usage is TRBV6-6 and J usage is TRBJ1-5, with unresolved D. Germline assignment: CDR1 MNHNY and CDR2 SVGAGI (reference sequence). This CDR3 is 15 amino acids long. Trimming stripped 7 bases from V and 0 bases from J, with 13 bases between. The CDR3 protein is CASTSRAGSNQPQHF. The CDR3 DNA reads TGTGCCAGCACTTCCCGGGCGGGTAGCAATCAGCCCCAGCATTTT.

CDR3 in amino acids: CASSYSRYQLSYEQYF. DNA for the CDR3: TGTGCCAGCAGTTACTCGCGATACCAGCTCTCTTACGAGCAGTACTTC. This chain links TRBV6-5 with TRBJ2-7; D gene ambiguous. With 0 bases removed from V and 4 bases from J, the gap between germline ends came to 16 bases. Germline V gene data show CDR1 as MNHEY and CDR2 as SVGAGI. This CDR3 is 16 amino acids long.

This clone was seen only once. The gene calls are TRBV11-2 and TRBJ2-7; weak D call: TRBD2 (6 bases). The germline V gene has CDR1 SGHAT and CDR2 FQNNGV. This CDR3 comprises 14 residues. V was cut by 7 bases and J by 5 bases, with 18 bases left in between. The CDR3 region is CASTWDARGDEQYF. Written as DNA, the CDR3 is TGTGCCAGCACCTGGGACGCGCGCGGGGACGAGCAGTACTTC. Full variable domain (outside the CDR3, taken from reference TRBV11-2 and TRBJ2-7): EAGVAQSPRYKIIEKRQSVAFWCNPISGHATLYWYQQILGQGPKLLIQFQNNGVVDDSQLPKDRFSAERLKGVDSTLKIQPAKLEDSAVYLCASTWDARGDEQYFGPGTRLTVT.

This sequence joins TRBV5-6 and TRBJ1-2; D not resolved. The length of the CDR3 is 16 residues. Trimming stripped 1 base from V and 5 bases from J, with 18 bases between. Germline CDR1 and CDR2: SGHDT and YYEEEE. The DNA for the CDR3 is TGTGCCAGCAGCTTGTGGCCGGGCTCCGAAAGGTATGGCTACACCTTC. The encoded protein is CASSLWPGSERYGYTF.

This chain connects TRBV19 to TRBJ2-5, with TRBD1 identical over 7 bases. The V gene's germline CDR1 is LNHDA and CDR2 SQIVND (reference sequence). CDR3 length: 17 residues. V lost 0 bases and J lost 5; bases outside the gene matches: 12. CDR3 amino acids: CASSIEAGGPTWETQYF. The CDR3 region has the DNA TGTGCCAGTAGTATAGAGGCAGGGGGACCGACCTGGGAGACCCAGTACTTC.

The CDR3 reads CAISVAGGRLETQYF. CDR3 in DNA: TGTGCCATCTCAGTAGCGGGAGGGCGGTTAGAGACCCAGTACTTC. The chain has TRBV10-3 and TRBJ2-5; 11 bases agree with TRBD2. The J segment lost 4 bases and the V segment lost 8 bases, leaving 9 bases of the junction unmatched. The germline gives CDR1 ENHRY, CDR2 SYGVKD. The CDR3 covers 15 residues.

The CDR3: CASATGADEQFF. The CDR3 DNA is TGTGCCAGCGCTACAGGGGCGGATGAGCAGTTCTTC. The V call is TRBV6-5, the J call TRBJ2-1; 7 bases map to TRBD1. The ends lost 8 bases at V and 8 bases at J; junction bases unmatched: 6. The CDR3 contains 12 residues. Germline V gives CDR1 MNHEY, CDR2 SVGAGI.

V is TRBV11-2 and J is TRBJ2-3; 8 nucleotides match TRBD2. The CDR3 contains 16 residues. The V gene's germline CDR1 is SGHAT and CDR2 FQNNGV. V shed 1 base, J shed 6 bases, and the junction held 9 bases outside the gene matches. CDR3: CASSLGAGGLTDTQYF. CDR3 sequence (DNA): TGTGCCAGCAGCTTAGGCGCGGGAGGCCTGACGGATACGCAGTATTTT.

This sequence joins TRBV5-1 and TRBJ1-1; TRBD1 aligns across 9 bases. In germline, CDR1 is SGHRS, CDR2 YFSETQ. The length of the CDR3 is 11 residues. Losses at the gene ends were 5 bases for V and 13 bases for J; bases not matched to a gene: 6. The CDR3 DNA reads as TGCGCCAGCAGGTCGGGACAGGGTTATTTCTTT. This encodes CASRSGQGYFF.

The genes are TRBV7-8 and TRBJ2-3; unclear D gene. Trimming pared 1 base from V and 4 bases from J, leaving 15 bases between. Germline V gene lookup returns CDR1 SGHVS and CDR2 FQNEAQ. The CDR3 is 16 amino acids. The CDR3 nucleotides are TGTGCCAGCAGCTTAGATGTTTCCGGGTTGTCAGATACGCAGTATTTT. This encodes CASSLDVSGLSDTQYF.

The CDR3 loop reads CAIATGTGGNTEAFF. As DNA, the CDR3 is TGTGCCATCGCCACAGGGACTGGGGGGAACACTGAAGCTTTCTTT. The J gene is TRBJ1-1, the V gene TRBV10-3; D possibly corresponds to TRBD1 (6 bases). This CDR3 spans 15 amino acids. V gave up 8 bases and J gave up 1 base, with 17 bases separating them. Per germline, CDR1 ENHRY and CDR2 SYGVKD.

The V gene is TRBV5-6, the J gene TRBJ1-5; D is possibly TRBD1 (5 bases). Germline CDR1 is SGHDT and CDR2 is YYEEEE. CDR3 length equals 15 residues. V was cut by 0 bases and J by 7 bases, with 14 bases left in between. The CDR3 DNA reads TGTGCCAGCAGCTTGGCCCTGGAGGGACGACAGCCCCAGCATTTT. Translation gives CASSLALEGRQPQHF.

The CDR3 sequence: CSVEDPGTGSAEAFF. The CDR3 DNA is TGCAGCGTTGAAGACCCCGGGACAGGGTCCGCTGAAGCTTTCTTT. This sequence joins TRBV29-1 and TRBJ1-1; 9 nucleotides agree with TRBD1. The CDR3 has 15 residues. Trimming removed 0 bases from V and 6 bases from J; junction bases left unmatched: 8. Germline V gene data show CDR1 as SQVTM and CDR2 as ANQGSEA.

The J gene is TRBJ2-7, the V gene TRBV7-9, with D perhaps TRBD1 (6 bases). Germline assignment: CDR1 SEHNR and CDR2 FQNEAQ (reference sequence). V lost 5 bases and J lost 5, with 16 bases in between. The CDR3 contains 14 residues. CDR3 in amino acids: CASSPDRNPHEQYF. The CDR3 coding sequence is TGTGCCAGCAGCCCCGACAGGAACCCCCACGAGCAGTACTTC.

The chain has TRBV6-4 and TRBJ2-3; D is ambiguous. The germline gives CDR1 MRHNA, CDR2 SNTAGT. The CDR3 loop spans 14 amino acids. Trimming removed 3 bases at V and 0 bases at J, with 7 bases between. The CDR3 DNA reads as TGTGCCAGCAGTGATCGAGCGAGCACAGATACGCAGTATTTT. This encodes CASSDRASTDTQYF.

Worth noting for this clone: The same CDR3 can be traced to other DNA sequences in this sample. The chain couples TRBV9 to TRBJ2-3; D unresolved. Germline V CDR1 and CDR2: SGDLS, YYNGEE. The ends were cut back, 0 bases at V and 6 bases at J, with 2 bases in the middle. This CDR3 region has 11 residues. The CDR3 DNA is TGTGCCAGCAGCGTAGGGGATACGCAGTATTTT. It encodes CASSVGDTQYF. Full variable domain (missing parts from reference TRBV9 and TRBJ2-3): DSGVTQTPKHLITATGQRVTLRCSPRSGDLSVYWYQQSLDQGLQFLIQYYNGEERAKGNILERFSAQQFPDLHSELNLSSLELGDSALYFCASSVGDTQYFGPGTRLTVL.

This clone was picked up one time. The chain carries TRBV29-1 and TRBJ2-7; D may correspond to TRBD1 or TRBD2 (5 bases each). CDR3 length: 13 amino acids. V was cut by 4 bases and J by 0 bases, with 10 bases left in between. The germline gives CDR1 SQVTM, CDR2 ANQGSEA. DNA of the CDR3: TGCAGCGTTGTTTCAGGGAGCTCCTACGAGCAGTACTTC. Its protein is CSVVSGSSYEQYF.